The text below deals with one T cell receptor (beta chain). The antigen remains undetermined. These data are taken from a study of cytomegalovirus exposure and HLA in healthy donors. Whole-study results and caveats: A classifier reportedly called cytomegalovirus status with high sensitivity and specificity. Some TCR beta chains (around 160 of them) were listed as cytomegalovirus-associated. Specificity of a few CMV-associated chains for CMV antigens was verified in vitro.

Measured with immunoSEQ multiplex PCR; TCRdb has only the in-frame clones, and not every one. This table holds 150,000 to 200,000 clones, around nine tenths found once. The donors were members of the validation cohort, which comprised about 120 subjects and was separate from the first cohort of around 700 subjects. This CDR3 spans 12 amino acids. CDR1 and CDR2 (germline): MNHEY, SMNVEV (reference sequence). The ends were cut back, 9 bases at V and 2 bases at J, with 11 bases in the middle. J is TRBJ2-7 and V is TRBV27, with D possibly being TRBD2 (5 bases). The clonotype comes from a woman aged 25 to 39 in good health and CMV-seronegative. Sequenced input: PBMCs. The CDR3 loop reads CARAGLTYEQYF. The CDR3 nucleotides read TGTGCCAGGGCGGGTTTGACCTACGAGCAGTACTTC.